One and the same sample provided the 18 T cell receptor beta chains below, sequenced in a study of somatic mutations in cytotoxic T cells in rheumatoid arthritis. Using immunoSEQ multiplex PCR, the repertoire was profiled, and TCRdb retains in-frame clones only, with some absent. The profile shows 9,000 to 15,000 clones, around 70% of them singletons. Sequencing was performed on CD8+ T cells sorted from blood. The receptor set was obtained from a man aged 65-85 years in good health.

This chain links TRBV13 with TRBJ2-7; 9 nucleotides line up with TRBD2. This CDR3 comprises 15 residues. V dropped 4 bases and J dropped 1; count of bases not matched to a gene: 5. Germline V lookup: CDR1 PRHDT, CDR2 FYEKMQ (reference sequence). The CDR3 bases are TGTGCCAGCAGCTCCTCAGCGGGGGGATCCTACGAGCAGTACTTC. Amino acids: CASSSSAGGSYEQYF.

This chain links TRBV28 with TRBJ1-6; TRBD1 matches at 7 bases. Germline CDR1 reads MDHEN; CDR2 reads SYDVKM. CDR3 length equals 15 residues. V trimming: 5 bases; J trimming: 5 bases; junction bases outside the gene matches: 6. CDR3: CASSSRGWNNSPLHF. The CDR3 DNA reads TGTGCCAGCAGTAGCAGGGGGTGGAATAATTCACCCCTCCACTTT.

This clone is labeled medium-sized. The V gene is TRBV6-4, the J gene TRBJ2-3, with 9 bases that match TRBD2. Trimming removed 4 bases from V and 1 base from J; junction bases left unmatched: 0. CDR1 and CDR2 from the germline V gene are MRHNA and SNTAGT. The CDR3 is 14 amino acids. The chain's CDR3 is CASSGLAGTDTQYF. DNA for the CDR3: TGTGCCAGCAGTGGACTAGCGGGCACAGATACGCAGTATTTT.

The count of this clone is one. The genes are TRBV28 and TRBJ2-7, with D possibly matching TRBD2 (6 bases). The CDR3 spans 13 residues. Trimming pared 8 bases from V and 2 bases from J, leaving 13 bases between. CDR1 and CDR2 (germline): MDHEN, SYDVKM. The CDR3, as DNA: TGTGCCAGCGATGGGCTAGCGACCTACGAGCAGTACTTC. This encodes CASDGLATYEQYF.

V is TRBV27 and J is TRBJ2-2, with 8 bases that match TRBD2. Trimming cost V 0 bases and J 3 bases; bases outside gene matches: 9. Germline CDR1 and CDR2: MNHEY and SMNVEV (reference sequence). There are 18 residues in the CDR3. In DNA form, the CDR3 reads TGTGCCAGCAGTTTATCTGGGACGCCGGGGGGGGACACCGGGGAGCTGTTTTTT. Encoded protein: CASSLSGTPGGDTGELFF.

This rearrangement joins TRBV27 to TRBJ2-1; D is possibly TRBD1 or TRBD2 (5 bases each). CDR1 MNHEY and CDR2 SMNVEV come from the germline V gene (reference sequence). The CDR3 is 15 residues long. Trimming cost V 9 bases and J 0 bases, with 15 bases left between them. Written as DNA, the CDR3 is TGTGCCAGTACACGGGACCTGAGCTCCTACAATGAGCAGTTCTTC. Its protein product is CASTRDLSSYNEQFF.

J is TRBJ2-7 and V is TRBV19, with 7 bases identical to TRBD1. This CDR3 contains 14 residues. V was clipped by 5 bases and J by 0 bases; unmatched bases: 4. The germline V gene encodes CDR1 LNHDA and CDR2 SQIVND (reference sequence). This chain's CDR3 is CASSLTGSSYEQYF. In nucleotides, the CDR3 is TGTGCCAGTAGTCTGACAGGGAGCTCCTACGAGCAGTACTTC.

This chain links TRBV18 with TRBJ2-1; 7 bases fit TRBD1. V gave up 0 bases and J gave up 8 bases; unmatched junction bases: 7. This CDR3 has 15 residues. Germline V gene data show CDR1 as KGHSH and CDR2 as LQKENI. The chain's CDR3 is CASSPPQGRTDEQFF. Here the CDR3 DNA reads TGTGCCAGCTCACCACCACAGGGGCGGACGGATGAGCAGTTCTTC. Together with reference TRBV18 and TRBJ2-1, the CDR3 gives the full variable domain: NAGVMQNPRHLVRRRGQEARLRCSPMKGHSHVYWYRQLPEEGLKFMVYLQKENIIDESGMPKERFSAEFPKEGPSILRIQQVVRGDSAAYFCASSPPQGRTDEQFFGPGTRLTVL.

The J gene is TRBJ2-7, the V gene TRBV7-6, with no clear D. Germline CDR1 SGHVS, CDR2 FNYEAQ. This CDR3 is 13 amino acids long. V gave up 5 bases and J gave up 7 bases, with 15 bases separating them. The CDR3 is CASSARVYGEQYF. As DNA, the CDR3 is TGTGCCAGCAGCGCGCGCGTATACGGAGAGCAGTACTTC. The variable domain in full, with the rest retrieved from reference TRBV7-6 and TRBJ2-7, is GAGVSQSPRYKVTKRGQDVALRCDPISGHVSLYWYRQALGQGPEFLTYFNYEAQQDKSGLPNDRFSAERPEGSISTLTIQRTEQRDSAMYRCASSARVYGEQYFGPGTRLTVT.

This chain links TRBV5-4 with TRBJ1-2, with 7 bases identical to TRBD1. This CDR3 spans 14 amino acids. V shed 3 bases and J 4 bases; nucleotides not matched to a gene: 6. Germline CDR1 SGHNT, CDR2 YYREEE (reference sequence). CDR3: CASSSDRAGYGYTF. The CDR3 coding sequence is TGTGCCAGCAGCTCCGACAGGGCTGGCTATGGCTACACCTTC.

The gene calls are TRBV29-1 and TRBJ1-2, with unresolved D. V dropped 3 bases and J dropped 6 bases, with 14 bases sitting between them. Per the germline V gene, CDR1 is SQVTM and CDR2 is ANQGSEA. This CDR3 region has 13 residues. The CDR3 reads CSVDTSESNGYTF. The CDR3 bases are TGCAGCGTTGACACCAGTGAGTCGAATGGCTACACCTTC.

This sequence joins TRBV6-4 and TRBJ2-1, with a weak D call TRBD2 (7 bases). V lost 2 bases and J 6 bases, leaving 14 bases between the germline ends. The CDR3 is 15 amino acids. Germline CDR1 MRHNA, CDR2 SNTAGT. CDR3 residues: CASSDGLGGVNEQFF. CDR3 coding DNA: TGTGCCAGCAGTGACGGGTTAGGGGGGGTCAATGAGCAGTTCTTC.

This clone occurred a few times. In DNA, the CDR3 is TGTGCCAGCAGTGTAGCGGGAGGGCTCGGCACAGATACGCAGTATTTT. This encodes CASSVAGGLGTDTQYF. The V call is TRBV6-4, the J call TRBJ2-3, with 11 bases matching TRBD2. Germline values: CDR1 MRHNA, CDR2 SNTAGT. The CDR3 length is 16 residues. The V and J ends lost 4 bases and 1 base, in that order; junction bases with no gene match: 4.

V gene TRBV7-2 combines with J gene TRBJ2-7; a possible D gene is TRBD2 (6 bases). From germline, CDR1 is SGHTA and CDR2 FQGNSA. V lost 4 bases and J 4 bases, leaving 23 bases between the germline ends. CDR3 length: 17 residues. CDR3 sequence (DNA): TGTGCCAGCAGCTCCTCCAGCGGACTAATTGAGAGTTACGAGCAGTACTTC. This translates into CASSSSSGLIESYEQYF.

This clone was counted once. V gene TRBV6-4 combines with J gene TRBJ2-1; D is unresolved. Germline V gives CDR1 MRHNA, CDR2 SNTAGT. The CDR3 totals 12 residues. V shed 4 bases and J shed 5 bases, with 6 bases lying between them. CDR3 amino acids: CASSGGHNEQFF. CDR3 coding DNA: TGTGCCAGCAGTGGTGGACACAATGAGCAGTTCTTC.

The rearrangement links TRBV6-5 to TRBJ1-3; D is undetermined. The V end lost 5 bases, the J end lost 0 bases, and 8 bases lay between the germline ends. Germline V gene lookup returns CDR1 MNHEY and CDR2 SVGAGI. The CDR3 is made up of 14 amino acids. In DNA form, the CDR3 reads TGTGCCAGCAGTCACCTCGGCTCTGGAAACACCATATATTTT. Protein sequence: CASSHLGSGNTIYF.

The chain carries TRBV5-1 and TRBJ2-7; TRBD1 matches 11 bases. The ends lost 3 bases at V and 3 bases at J; junction bases unmatched: 5. The CDR3 contains 15 residues. Germline CDR1 is SGHRS and CDR2 is YFSETQ. Written as DNA, the CDR3 is TGCGCCAGCAGCTCTCGGACAGGGGGCTTCTACGAGCAGTACTTC. It encodes CASSSRTGGFYEQYF.

The V and J genes are TRBV7-9 and TRBJ1-5, with unresolved D. Germline CDR1 reads SEHNR; CDR2 reads FQNEAQ (reference sequence). V lost 6 bases, J lost 0 bases, and 6 bases lay in between. The CDR3 is 13 residues long. The CDR3 coding sequence is TGTGCCAGCAGGGCCTATAGCAATCAGCCCCAGCATTTT. Translated, it gives CASRAYSNQPQHF.